Listed below are T cell receptor beta chains from one sample, sequenced in a study of blood T cell repertoires in COVID-19. Measured with immunoSEQ multiplex PCR; TCRdb has only the in-frame clones, and not every one. This table has about 190,000 clones, around 83% appearing once. The sequencing input was peripheral blood. Receptors originate from a man aged 50 to 59 with active or convalescent COVID-19. The CDR3 runs from the conserved cysteine through the conserved F or W. The order of the fields is clone size, V gene, J gene, D gene, CDR3 protein, CDR3 DNA. D genes are given only for firm matches. Clone size is shown for a subset of rows, as once, few, many or a class of expanded clone.

NA	TRBV19	TRBJ1-3	TRBD1	CASSMNRGLRGNTIYF	TGTGCCAGTAGTATGAACAGGGGGCTACGCGGAAACACCATATATTTT
NA	TRBV9	TRBJ1-3	TRBD1	CASSPWTGFGNTIYF	TGTGCCAGCAGCCCATGGACAGGGTTTGGAAACACCATATATTTT
NA	TRBV27	TRBJ1-6	TRBD1	CASSSDRDGSSYNSPLHF	TGTGCCAGCAGTTCGGACAGGGATGGGAGCTCCTATAATTCACCCCTCCACTTT
NA	TRBV2	TRBJ2-7	TRBD2	CASNPSLGTGGYEQYF	TGTGCCAGCAATCCATCCCTCGGGACGGGGGGCTACGAGCAGTACTTC
NA	TRBV4-1	TRBJ2-7	TRBD1	CASSPRQGAYEQYF	TGCGCCAGCAGCCCCCGACAGGGGGCTTACGAGCAGTACTTC
NA	TRBV18	TRBJ1-2	TRBD1	CASSPGTGSYGYTF	TGTGCCAGCTCACCAGGGACAGGGTCCTATGGCTACACCTTC
NA	TRBV30	TRBJ1-3	NA	CAFSPSRNTIYF	TGTGCCTTTAGCCCAAGCCGGAACACCATATATTTT
NA	TRBV27	TRBJ2-1	TRBD1	CASSSRGPYNEQFF	TGTGCCAGCAGTTCGAGGGGGCCATACAATGAGCAGTTCTTC
NA	TRBV21-1	TRBJ2-5	NA	CASISYRLFLSETQYF	TGTGCCAGCATTTCGTATAGATTATTCTTGTCTGAGACCCAGTACTTC
NA	TRBV7-9	TRBJ1-2	NA	CASTGGKDYGYTF	TGTGCCAGCACAGGAGGAAAAGACTATGGCTACACCTTC
NA	TRBV4-1	TRBJ1-3	TRBD1	CASSQDRGARDTIYF	TGCGCCAGCAGCCAGGACAGGGGCGCGCGGGACACCATATATTTT
NA	TRBV7-9	TRBJ1-2	NA	CASSSLAAGNGYTF	TGTGCCAGCAGCTCTCTCGCAGCAGGCAATGGCTACACCTTC
few	TRBV5-4	TRBJ2-7	NA	CASSLGGHGGLSSSYEQYF	TGTGCCAGCAGCTTGGGAGGACACGGGGGTCTCTCGAGCTCCTACGAGCAGTACTTC
NA	TRBV5-5	TRBJ2-1	TRBD2	CASSSLAGPSYNEQFF	TGTGCCAGCAGCTCCCTAGCGGGCCCCTCCTACAATGAGCAGTTCTTC
NA	TRBV28	TRBJ1-2	NA	CASRTGGAGSNYGYTF	TGTGCCAGCAGAACGGGGGGGGCAGGCTCTAACTATGGCTACACCTTC